The rows below give T cell receptor beta chains drawn from one sample of a study of T cells in Graves' hyperthyroidism and ophthalmopathy. In TCRdb, the multiplex PCR reads were re-called with MiXCR into one record per CDR3 protein. Of nearly 600,000 distinct CDR3 sequences listed, about 15% are singletons. The specimen was blood. These receptors all come from a woman between 25 and 40 years old with Graves' hyperthyroidism that later progressed to Graves' ophthalmopathy. Each CDR3 is given with its conserved first and last residue. A D gene is named only where the DNA matches it firmly. Clone size, where shown, is once, few, many, or a class for clones that have expanded.

>TRBV7-2|13|TRBJ2-5|.|.
TGTGCCAGCAGTCAAGTGGCACAAGAGACCCAGTACTTC
CASSQVAQETQYF
>TRBV28|17|TRBJ2-1|.|many
TGTGCCAGCAGTGACCCCAGTGGCGGGGACGGCTACAATGAGCAGTTCTTC
CASSDPSGGDGYNEQFF
>TRBV30|13|TRBJ2-5|TRBD2|many
TGTGCCTGGAGATTGACTAGCTCGGAGACCCAGTACTTC
CAWRLTSSETQYF
>TRBV29-1|12|TRBJ2-3|TRBD2|many
TGCATCTACACTAGCGCGGCAGATACGCAGTATTTT
CIYTSAADTQYF
>TRBV20-1|13|TRBJ1-2|.|many
TGCAGTGCTAGAGGGATTCCCAGAGATGGCTACACCTTC
CSARGIPRDGYTF
>TRBV24-1|15|TRBJ2-3|TRBD1|few
TGTGCCACCAGTGATGTGACAGGGTCCCCAGATACGCAGTATTTT
CATSDVTGSPDTQYF
>TRBV7-2|15|TRBJ2-7|.|few
TGTGCCAGCAGCTTATTATTACAGCCGGCCTACGAGCAGTACTTC
CASSLLLQPAYEQYF
>TRBV12-3/TRBV12-4|15|TRBJ1-1|.|many
TGTGCCAGCAGTTTAGGGCCTGGGGGCGGCACTGAAGCTTTCTTT
CASSLGPGGGTEAFF
>TRBV4-2|14|TRBJ2-7|.|.
TGTGCCAGCAGCCAAGATGGACGGGAGAGGGAGCAGTACTTC
CASSQDGREREQYF
>TRBV29-1|11|TRBJ1-4|.|.
TGCAGCTTTCGGACAGATGAAAAACTGTTTTTT
CSFRTDEKLFF
>TRBV6-1|13|TRBJ2-5|TRBD1|few
TGTGCCAGCAGTCGACAGGGGGAAGAGACCCAGTACTTC
CASSRQGEETQYF
>TRBV12-3/TRBV12-4|15|TRBJ1-1|.|once
TGTGCCAGCAGGGACCTGGGACACCGAGGCACTGAAGCTTTCTTT
CASRDLGHRGTEAFF
>TRBV6-2/TRBV6-3|15|TRBJ2-7|.|many
TGTGCCAGCAGGCTACGGGCCGTTGGGTCCTACGAGCAGTACTTC
CASRLRAVGSYEQYF
>TRBV4-1|19|TRBJ1-3|.|few
TGCGCCAGCAGCTACGGGGGGCAGGGGTCAGCCCTCTCTGGAAACACCATATATTTT
CASSYGGQGSALSGNTIYF
>TRBV28|17|TRBJ1-4|TRBD1|many
TGTGCCAGCATCCCCTACAGGGGGCCGGGGACTAATGAAAAACTGTTTTTT
CASIPYRGPGTNEKLFF
>TRBV10-3|15|TRBJ2-7|.|many
TGTGCCACTGGAGACATGGGCGTCGTCTCCTACGAGCAGTACTTC
CATGDMGVVSYEQYF
>TRBV5-1|11|TRBJ2-2|.|.
TGCGCCAGCATGAAGGGCGGGGAGCTGTTTTTT
CASMKGGELFF
>TRBV6-1|15|TRBJ2-1|TRBD2|.
TGTGCCAGCTACTCCGGACTAGCGGGGTCCAATGAGCAGTTCTTC
CASYSGLAGSNEQFF
>TRBV24-1|15|TRBJ2-5|.|many
TGTGCCACCAGTGATTTGCAGGACTTGACAGAGACCCAGTACTTC
CATSDLQDLTETQYF
>TRBV7-8|16|TRBJ1-5|.|.
TGCGCCAGCAGCCAAGATATGTTGGGGGGTTCTTTGCCCCAGCATTTT
CASSQDMLGGSLPQHF
>TRBV5-1|15|TRBJ2-3|TRBD2|few
TGCGCCAGCAGCGTCGGAACTAGCGGGTCTGATACGCAGTATTTT
CASSVGTSGSDTQYF
>TRBV5-1|16|TRBJ1-1|TRBD1|many
TGCGCCAGCAGCTTGGCCCAGGGACAGTCGAACACTGAAGCTTTCTTT
CASSLAQGQSNTEAFF
>TRBV6-2/TRBV6-3|14|TRBJ2-7|.|few
TGTGCCAGCCGACCCCAGGGCAGTAGCTACGAGCAGTACTTC
CASRPQGSSYEQYF
>TRBV27|15|TRBJ2-7|.|.
TGTGCCAGCAGTTCCAAACCGGGACCCACCTACGAGCAGTACTTC
CASSSKPGPTYEQYF
>TRBV9|14|TRBJ1-2|.|many
TGTGCCAACAGCCCCACTGACGAATCCTATGGCTACACCTTC
CANSPTDESYGYTF
>TRBV9|17|TRBJ2-7|.|many
TGTGCCAGCAGCGTAGGGACTGACAGCCTTCTTCCCTACGAGCAGTACTTC
CASSVGTDSLLPYEQYF
>TRBV12-3/TRBV12-4|14|TRBJ2-2|TRBD1|many
TGTGCCAGCAGACGGACAGGGGGCTCCGGGGAGCTGTTTTTT
CASRRTGGSGELFF
>TRBV12-3/TRBV12-4|15|TRBJ2-7|.|many
TGTGCCAGCAGTTTAGATCAGGGGCGAGCCTACGAGCAGTACTTC
CASSLDQGRAYEQYF
>TRBV28|15|TRBJ1-3|.|.
TGTGCCAGCAGTCCCCCGACAGTCTCTGGAAACACCATATATTTT
CASSPPTVSGNTIYF
>TRBV5-1|16|TRBJ2-1|TRBD2|.
TGTGCCAGCAGCTACCCCCCGGCTAGCGGTTACAATGAGCAGTTCTTC
CASSYPPASGYNEQFF
>TRBV10-3|16|TRBJ2-2|.|many
TGTGCCATCAAGGGTGTCGGAGACTCGAACACCGGGGAGCTGTTTTTT
CAIKGVGDSNTGELFF
>TRBV11-2|16|TRBJ2-7|TRBD1|.
TGTGCCAGCAGCTCCCAGACAGGGCGTCTTCCCTACGAGCAGTACTTC
CASSSQTGRLPYEQYF
>TRBV6-1|16|TRBJ1-1|TRBD1|many
TGTGCCAGCCGAAAACCAGGGGGCGCGAACGACACTGAAGCTTTCTTT
CASRKPGGANDTEAFF
>TRBV19|12|TRBJ1-3|.|.
TGTGCCAGTAGTGCGAATGGAAACACCATATATTTT
CASSANGNTIYF
>TRBV5-4|16|TRBJ1-6|TRBD1|.
TGTGCCAGCAGCGATCCGGGACAGGGAGATAATTCACCCCTCCACTTT
CASSDPGQGDNSPLHF
>TRBV30|15|TRBJ2-5|.|.
TGTGCCTGGGGTGTAATAGCAGACTACCAAGAGACCCAGTACTTC
CAWGVIADYQETQYF
>TRBV11-2|15|TRBJ2-2|.|many
TGTGCCAGCAGCGTAGCAAGGGTGAACACCGGGGAGCTGTTTTTT
CASSVARVNTGELFF
>TRBV5-5|14|TRBJ2-7|.|many
TGTGCCAGCAGCCCAGATGTTCCCTCCTACGAGCAGTACTTC
CASSPDVPSYEQYF
>TRBV30|13|TRBJ1-3|.|many
TGTGCCTGGACCGCGGTCTCTGGAAACACCATATATTTT
CAWTAVSGNTIYF
>TRBV2|11|TRBJ1-4|.|many
TGTGCCAGCAGTGAATACGAAAAACTGTTTTTT
CASSEYEKLFF
>TRBV3-1|15|TRBJ2-5|TRBD2|many
TGTGCCAGCAGCCATGCGGGACTAGCGGAAGAGACCCAGTACTTC
CASSHAGLAEETQYF